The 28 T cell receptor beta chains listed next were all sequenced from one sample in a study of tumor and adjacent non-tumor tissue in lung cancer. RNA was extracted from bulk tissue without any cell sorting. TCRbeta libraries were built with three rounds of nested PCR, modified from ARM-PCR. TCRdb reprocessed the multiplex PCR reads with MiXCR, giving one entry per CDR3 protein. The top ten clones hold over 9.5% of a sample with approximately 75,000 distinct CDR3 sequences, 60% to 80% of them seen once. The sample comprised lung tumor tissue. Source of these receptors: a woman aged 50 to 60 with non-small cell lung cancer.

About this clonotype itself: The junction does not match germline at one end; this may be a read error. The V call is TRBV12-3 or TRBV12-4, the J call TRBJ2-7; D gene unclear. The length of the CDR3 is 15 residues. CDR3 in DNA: TGTGCCAGCAGCCGTTCGTGGTGGTGGTCCTACGAGCAATACTTC. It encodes CASSRSWWWSYEQYF.

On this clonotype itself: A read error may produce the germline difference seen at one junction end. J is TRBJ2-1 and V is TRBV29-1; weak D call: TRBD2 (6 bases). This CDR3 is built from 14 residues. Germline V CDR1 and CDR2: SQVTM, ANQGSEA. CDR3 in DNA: TGCAGCGTTTTGAGGACTAACGGTTACAATAAGCAGTTCTTC. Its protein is CSVLRTNGYNKQFF.

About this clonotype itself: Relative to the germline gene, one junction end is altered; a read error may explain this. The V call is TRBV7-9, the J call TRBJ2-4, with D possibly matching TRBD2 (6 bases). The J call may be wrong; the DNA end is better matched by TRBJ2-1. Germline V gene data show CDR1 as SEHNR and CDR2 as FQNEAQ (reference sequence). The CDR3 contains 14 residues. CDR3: CAISLSAGTYIQFF. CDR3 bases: TGTGCCATCAGCTTATCGGCAGGGACTTACATTCAGTTCTTC.

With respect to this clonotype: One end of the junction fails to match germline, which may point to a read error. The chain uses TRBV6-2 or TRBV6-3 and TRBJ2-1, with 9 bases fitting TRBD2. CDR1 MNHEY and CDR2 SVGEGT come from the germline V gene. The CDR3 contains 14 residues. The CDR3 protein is CVSNYGGRGNEQFF. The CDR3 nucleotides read TGTGTCAGCAATTACGGCGGGAGGGGGAATGAGCAGTTCTTC.

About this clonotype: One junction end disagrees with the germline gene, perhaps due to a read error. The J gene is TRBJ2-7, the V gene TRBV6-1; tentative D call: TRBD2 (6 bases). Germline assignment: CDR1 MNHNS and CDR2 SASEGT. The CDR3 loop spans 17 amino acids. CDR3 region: CVSSEANGSMLGGEQYF. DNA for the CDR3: TGTGTCAGCAGTGAAGCCAACGGGAGTATGTTGGGGGGCGAGCAGTACTTC.

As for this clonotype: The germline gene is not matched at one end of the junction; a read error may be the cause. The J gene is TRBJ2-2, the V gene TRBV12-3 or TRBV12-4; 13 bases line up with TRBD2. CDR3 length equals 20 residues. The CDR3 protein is CASSFRDRTSGRVPTGELFF. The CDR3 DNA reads TGTGCCAGCAGTTTTAGGGACAGGACTAGCGGGAGAGTTCCCACCGGGGAGCTATTTTTT.

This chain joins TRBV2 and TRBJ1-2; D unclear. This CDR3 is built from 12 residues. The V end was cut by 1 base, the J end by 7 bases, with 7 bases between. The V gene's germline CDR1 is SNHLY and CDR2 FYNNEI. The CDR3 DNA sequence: TGTGCCAGCAGTGAAGGACTAAGTGGCTACACCTTC. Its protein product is CASSEGLSGYTF.

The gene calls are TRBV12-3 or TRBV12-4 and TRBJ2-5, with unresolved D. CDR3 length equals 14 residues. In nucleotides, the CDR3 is TGTACAAGCAGTTTCAATCTGGGTGGGGAGACCCAGTACTTC. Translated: CTSSFNLGGETQYF.

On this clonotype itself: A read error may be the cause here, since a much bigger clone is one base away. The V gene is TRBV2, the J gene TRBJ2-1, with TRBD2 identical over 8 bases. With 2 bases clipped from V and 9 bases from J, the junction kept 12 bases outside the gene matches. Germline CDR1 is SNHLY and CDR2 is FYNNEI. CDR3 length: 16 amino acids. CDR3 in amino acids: CASSERGGLGASEQFF. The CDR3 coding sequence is TGTGCCAGCAGTGAACGAGGGGGACTAGGGGCCAGTGAGCAGTTCTTC.

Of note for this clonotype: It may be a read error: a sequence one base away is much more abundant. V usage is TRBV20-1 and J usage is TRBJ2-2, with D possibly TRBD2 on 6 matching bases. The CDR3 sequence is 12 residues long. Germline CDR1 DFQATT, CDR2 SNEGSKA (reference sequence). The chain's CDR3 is CSAGGNTGVLFF. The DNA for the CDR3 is TGCAGCGCCGGCGGGAACACCGGGGTGCTGTTTTTT.

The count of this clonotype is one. CDR3 sequence: CASSYSGEADEQYF. The DNA of the CDR3 is TGTGCCAGCAGTTACTCCGGAGAGGCAGACGAGCAGTACTTC. V gene TRBV6-6 combines with J gene TRBJ2-7; D is unresolved. CDR1 and CDR2 from the germline V gene are MNHNY and SVGAGI (reference sequence). This CDR3 spans 14 amino acids. Trimming removed 0 bases from V and 5 bases from J, with 11 bases in between.

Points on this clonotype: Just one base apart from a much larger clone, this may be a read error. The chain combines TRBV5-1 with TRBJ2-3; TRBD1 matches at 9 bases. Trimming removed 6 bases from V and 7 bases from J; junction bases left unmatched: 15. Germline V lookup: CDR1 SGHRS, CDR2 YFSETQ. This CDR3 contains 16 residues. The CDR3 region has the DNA TGCGCCAGCACCCTCGAACCGGGACAGGGTGCATATACGCAGTATTTT. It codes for CASTLEPGQGAYTQYF.

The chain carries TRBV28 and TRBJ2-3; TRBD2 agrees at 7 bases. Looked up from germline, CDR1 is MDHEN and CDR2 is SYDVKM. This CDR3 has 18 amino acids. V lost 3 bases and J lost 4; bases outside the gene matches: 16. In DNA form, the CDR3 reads TGTGCCAGCAGTTTCCTGCCGGGAGTAACGGGAGGCTCAGATACGCAGTATTTT. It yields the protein CASSFLPGVTGGSDTQYF.

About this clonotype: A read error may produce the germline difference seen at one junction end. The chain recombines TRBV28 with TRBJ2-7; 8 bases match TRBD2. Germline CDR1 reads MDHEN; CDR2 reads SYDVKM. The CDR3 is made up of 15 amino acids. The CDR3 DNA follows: TGTGCCAGCAGTTTAAATAGCGGGGTTGCCTGCGAGAAGTACTTC. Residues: CASSLNSGVACEKYF.

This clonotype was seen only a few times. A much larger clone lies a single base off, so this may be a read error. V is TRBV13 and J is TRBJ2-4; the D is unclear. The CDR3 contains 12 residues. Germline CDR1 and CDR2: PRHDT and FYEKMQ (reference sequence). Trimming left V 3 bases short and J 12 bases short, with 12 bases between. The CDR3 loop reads CASSLDRTTQYF. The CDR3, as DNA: TGTGCCAGCAGCTTGGATAGGACGACTCAGTACTTC.

The CDR3 sequence is CASGIAGEQYF. The CDR3 DNA sequence: TGTGCCAGCGGTATTGCGGGCGAGCAGTACTTC. J is TRBJ2-7 and V is TRBV5-4, with D perhaps TRBD2 (5 bases). Deletions cut 7 bases from V and 6 bases from J, with 11 bases between. Germline loops: CDR1 SGHNT, CDR2 YYREEE (reference sequence). The length of the CDR3 is 11 residues. The full variable domain, its missing parts supplied by reference TRBV5-4 and TRBJ2-7, is ETGVTQSPTHLIKTRGQQVTLRCSSQSGHNTVSWYQQALGQGPQFIFQYYREEENGRGNFPPRFSGLQFPNYSSELNVNALELDDSALYLCASGIAGEQYFGPGTRLTVT.

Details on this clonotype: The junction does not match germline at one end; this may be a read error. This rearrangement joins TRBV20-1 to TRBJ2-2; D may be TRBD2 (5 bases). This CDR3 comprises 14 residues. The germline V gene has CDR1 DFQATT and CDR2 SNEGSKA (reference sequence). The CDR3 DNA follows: TGCAGTGCTAGTGCCCCAGAGAGGATCGGGGAGCTCTTTTTT. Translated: CSASAPERIGELFF.

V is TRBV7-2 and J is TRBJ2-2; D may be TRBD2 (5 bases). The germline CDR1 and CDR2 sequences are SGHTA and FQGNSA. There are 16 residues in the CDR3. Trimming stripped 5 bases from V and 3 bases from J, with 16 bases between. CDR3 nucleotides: TGTGCCAGCAGCCCCGGTGGGTGGGGAGACACCGGGGAGCTGTTTTTT. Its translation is CASSPGGWGDTGELFF.

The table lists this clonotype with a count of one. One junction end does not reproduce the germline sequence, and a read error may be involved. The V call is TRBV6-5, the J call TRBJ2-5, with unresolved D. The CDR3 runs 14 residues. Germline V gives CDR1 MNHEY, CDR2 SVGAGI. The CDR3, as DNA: TGTGCCACCAGTTATGATGGGGTCTCGAAGACCCAGTACTTC. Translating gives CATSYDGVSKTQYF.

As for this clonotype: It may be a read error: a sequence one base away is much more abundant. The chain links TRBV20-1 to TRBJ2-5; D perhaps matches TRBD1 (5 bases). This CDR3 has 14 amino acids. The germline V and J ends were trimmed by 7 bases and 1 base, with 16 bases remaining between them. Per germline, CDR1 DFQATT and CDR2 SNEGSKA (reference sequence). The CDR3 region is CSVRAQRGQETQYF. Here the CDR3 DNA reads TGCAGTGTTAGGGCCCAAAGGGGCCAAGAGACCCAGTACTTC.

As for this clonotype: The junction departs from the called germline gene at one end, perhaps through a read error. CDR3 protein: CGWEAGQVSGANVLIF. The CDR3 DNA sequence: TGTGGCTGGGAAGCAGGACAGGTTTCTGGGGCCAACGTCCTGATTTTC. The V and J genes are TRBV30 and TRBJ2-6, with 7 bases aligning to TRBD1. Germline lookup yields CDR1 GTSNPN and CDR2 SVGIG (reference sequence). The CDR3 extends over 16 amino acids.

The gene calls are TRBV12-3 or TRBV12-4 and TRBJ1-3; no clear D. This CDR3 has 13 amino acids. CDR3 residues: CVITPSFGNTIYF. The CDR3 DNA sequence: TGTGTCATCACCCCCTCCTTTGGAAACACCATATATTTT.

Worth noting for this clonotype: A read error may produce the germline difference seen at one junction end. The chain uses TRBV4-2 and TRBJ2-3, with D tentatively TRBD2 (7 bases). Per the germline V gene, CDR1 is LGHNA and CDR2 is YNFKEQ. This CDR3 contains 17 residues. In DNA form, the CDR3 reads TGTGCCGGCAGCCAAGAGGGGGGACTACCGGGATCAGATACGCAGTATTTT. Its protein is CAGSQEGGLPGSDTQYF.

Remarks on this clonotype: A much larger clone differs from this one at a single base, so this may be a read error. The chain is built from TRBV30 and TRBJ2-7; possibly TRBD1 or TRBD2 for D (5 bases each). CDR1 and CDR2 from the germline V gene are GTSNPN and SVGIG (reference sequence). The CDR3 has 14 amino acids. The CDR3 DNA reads TGTGCCTGGAGTGTAACGGGACGGCAATACGAGCTGTACTTC. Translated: CAWSVTGRQYELYF.

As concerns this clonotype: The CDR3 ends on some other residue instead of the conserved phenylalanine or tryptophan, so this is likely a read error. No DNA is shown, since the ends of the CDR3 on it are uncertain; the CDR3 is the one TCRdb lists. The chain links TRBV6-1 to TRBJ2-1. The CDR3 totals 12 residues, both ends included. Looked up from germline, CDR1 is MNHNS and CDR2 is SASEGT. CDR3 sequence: CASSTYGYEQFL.

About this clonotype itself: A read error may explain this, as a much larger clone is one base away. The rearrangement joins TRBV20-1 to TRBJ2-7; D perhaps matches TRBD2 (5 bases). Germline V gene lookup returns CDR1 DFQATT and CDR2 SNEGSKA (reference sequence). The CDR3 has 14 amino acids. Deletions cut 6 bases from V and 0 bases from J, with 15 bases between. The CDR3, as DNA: TGCAGTGCCCCCTTTTGGGGAGCCTCCTACGAGCAGTACTTC. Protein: CSAPFWGASYEQYF.

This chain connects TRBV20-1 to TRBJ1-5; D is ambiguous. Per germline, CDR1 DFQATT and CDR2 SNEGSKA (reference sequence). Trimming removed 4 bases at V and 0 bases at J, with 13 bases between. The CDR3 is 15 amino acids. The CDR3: CSAIVAKHSNQPQHF. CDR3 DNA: TGCAGTGCTATAGTGGCCAAACATAGCAATCAGCCCCAGCATTTT.

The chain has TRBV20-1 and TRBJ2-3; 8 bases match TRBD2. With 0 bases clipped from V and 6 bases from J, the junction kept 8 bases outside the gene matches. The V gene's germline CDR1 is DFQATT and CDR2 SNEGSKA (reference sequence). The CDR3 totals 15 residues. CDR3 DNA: TGCAGTGCTAGAGAGACGGGTGGCGGGAGGGATACGCAGTATTTT. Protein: CSARETGGGRDTQYF.